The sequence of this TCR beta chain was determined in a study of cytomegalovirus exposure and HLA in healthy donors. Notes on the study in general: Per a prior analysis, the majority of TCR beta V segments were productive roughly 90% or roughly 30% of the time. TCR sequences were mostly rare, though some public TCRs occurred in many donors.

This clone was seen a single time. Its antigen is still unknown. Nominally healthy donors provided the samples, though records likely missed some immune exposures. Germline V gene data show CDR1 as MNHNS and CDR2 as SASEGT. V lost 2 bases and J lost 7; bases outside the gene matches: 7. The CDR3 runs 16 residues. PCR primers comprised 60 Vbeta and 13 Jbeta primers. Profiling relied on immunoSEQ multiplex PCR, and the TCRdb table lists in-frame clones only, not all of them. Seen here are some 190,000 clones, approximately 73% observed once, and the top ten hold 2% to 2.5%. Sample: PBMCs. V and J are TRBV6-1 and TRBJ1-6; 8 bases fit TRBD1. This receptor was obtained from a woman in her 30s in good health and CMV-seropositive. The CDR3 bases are TGTGCCAGCAGTGAAAGGGCAGGGGGCAGCAATTCACCCCTCCACTTT. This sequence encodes CASSERAGGSNSPLHF.